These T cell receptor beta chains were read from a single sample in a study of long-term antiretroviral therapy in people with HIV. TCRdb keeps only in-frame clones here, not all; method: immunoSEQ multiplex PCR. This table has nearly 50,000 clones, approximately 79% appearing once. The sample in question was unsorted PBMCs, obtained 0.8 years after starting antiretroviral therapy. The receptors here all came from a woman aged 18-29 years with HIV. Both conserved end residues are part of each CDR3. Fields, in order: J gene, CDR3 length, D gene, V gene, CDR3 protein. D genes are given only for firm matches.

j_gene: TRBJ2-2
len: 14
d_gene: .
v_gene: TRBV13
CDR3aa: CASSTGHSGGELFF

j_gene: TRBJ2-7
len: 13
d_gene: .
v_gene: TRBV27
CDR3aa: CASSLSRAYEQYF

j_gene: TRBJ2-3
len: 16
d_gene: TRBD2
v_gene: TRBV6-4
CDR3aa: CASSDSSGRGTDTQYF

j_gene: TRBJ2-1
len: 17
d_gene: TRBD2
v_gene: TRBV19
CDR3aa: CASSIPSFSGKGGEQFF

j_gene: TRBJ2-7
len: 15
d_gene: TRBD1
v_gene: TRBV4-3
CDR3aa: CASSQVNQGAYEQYF

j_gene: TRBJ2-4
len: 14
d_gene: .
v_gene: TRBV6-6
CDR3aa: CASTPQDAKNIQYF

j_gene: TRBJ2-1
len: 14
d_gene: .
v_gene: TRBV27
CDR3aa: CASSLRQGWNEQFF

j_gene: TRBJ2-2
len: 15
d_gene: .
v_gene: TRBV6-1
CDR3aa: CASSEPGRGTGELFF

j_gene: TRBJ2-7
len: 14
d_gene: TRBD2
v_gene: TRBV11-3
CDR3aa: CASSPGTSGFEQYF

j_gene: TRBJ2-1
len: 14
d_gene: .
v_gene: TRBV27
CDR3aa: CASSLRLAKNEQFF

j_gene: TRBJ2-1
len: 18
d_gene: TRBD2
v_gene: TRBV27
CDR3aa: CASTLRHSGSGSYNEQFF

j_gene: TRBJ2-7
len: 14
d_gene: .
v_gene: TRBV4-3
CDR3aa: CASSPGPSSYEQYF

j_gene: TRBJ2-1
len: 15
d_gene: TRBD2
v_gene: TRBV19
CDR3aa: CATREETGGKNEQFF

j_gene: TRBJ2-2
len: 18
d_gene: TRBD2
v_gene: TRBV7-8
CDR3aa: CASSSDGTSGVYTGELFF

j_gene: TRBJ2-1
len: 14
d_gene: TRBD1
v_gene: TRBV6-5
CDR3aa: CASSTRRQGYEQFF

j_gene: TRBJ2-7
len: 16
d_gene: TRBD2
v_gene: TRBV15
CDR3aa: CATSPYRAGAGYEQYF

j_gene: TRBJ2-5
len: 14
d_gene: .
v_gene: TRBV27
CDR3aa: CASSRAYGKETQYF

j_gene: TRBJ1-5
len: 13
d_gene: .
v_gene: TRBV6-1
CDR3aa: CASSVYLQESQHF

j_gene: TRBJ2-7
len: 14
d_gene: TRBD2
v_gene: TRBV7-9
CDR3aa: CASSLTGLAPEQYF

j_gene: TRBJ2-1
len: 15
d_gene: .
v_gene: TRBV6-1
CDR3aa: CASREGQASYNEQFF

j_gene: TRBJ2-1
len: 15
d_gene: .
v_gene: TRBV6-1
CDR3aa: CASTHEEGGWNEQFF

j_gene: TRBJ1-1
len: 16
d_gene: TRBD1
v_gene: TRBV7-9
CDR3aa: CASRSPTGTGNTEAFF

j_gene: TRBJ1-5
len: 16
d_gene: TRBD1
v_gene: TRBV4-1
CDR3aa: CASSQSEGAGNQPQHF

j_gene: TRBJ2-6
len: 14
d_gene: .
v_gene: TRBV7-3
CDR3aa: CASSPRNGANVLTF

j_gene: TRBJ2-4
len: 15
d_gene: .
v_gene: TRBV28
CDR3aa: CASSLGILAKNIQYF

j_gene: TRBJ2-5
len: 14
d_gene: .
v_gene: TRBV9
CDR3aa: CASSATGRQETQYF

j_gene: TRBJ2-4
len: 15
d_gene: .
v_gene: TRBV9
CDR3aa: CASSVVSGDKNIQYF

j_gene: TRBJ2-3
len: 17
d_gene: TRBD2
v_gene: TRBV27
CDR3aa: CASSLFQTSGDTDTQYF

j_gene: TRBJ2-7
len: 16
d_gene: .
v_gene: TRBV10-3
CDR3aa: CASSNRLGSAAYEQYF

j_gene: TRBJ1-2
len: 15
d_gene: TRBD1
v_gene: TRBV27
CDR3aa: CASRDNGQASYGYTF

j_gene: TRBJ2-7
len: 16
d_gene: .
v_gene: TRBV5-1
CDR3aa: CASSLGDGTPPYEQYF

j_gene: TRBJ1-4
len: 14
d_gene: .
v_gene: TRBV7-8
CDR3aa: CASSVTGGNEKLFF

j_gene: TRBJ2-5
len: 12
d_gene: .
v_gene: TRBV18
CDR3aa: CASSPGGETQYF

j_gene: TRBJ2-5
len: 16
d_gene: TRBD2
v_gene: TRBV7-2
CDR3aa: CASSDGLAGGQETQYF

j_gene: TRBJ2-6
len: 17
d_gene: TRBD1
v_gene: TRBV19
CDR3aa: CASRWGTGGTGANVLTF

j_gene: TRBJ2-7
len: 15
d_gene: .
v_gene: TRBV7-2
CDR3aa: CASSLEGDAGYEQYF

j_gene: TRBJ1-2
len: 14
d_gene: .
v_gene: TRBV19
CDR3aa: CASSTGYAGYGYTF

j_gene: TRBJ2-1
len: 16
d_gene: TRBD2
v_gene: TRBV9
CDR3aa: CASSSQREGLWDEQFF

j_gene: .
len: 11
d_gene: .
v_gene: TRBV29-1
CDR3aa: CSVRGLYEQYF

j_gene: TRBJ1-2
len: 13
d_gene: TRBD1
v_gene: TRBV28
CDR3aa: CAHLDRANYGYTF

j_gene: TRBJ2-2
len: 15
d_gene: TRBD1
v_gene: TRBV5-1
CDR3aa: CASSFDRAGTGELFF

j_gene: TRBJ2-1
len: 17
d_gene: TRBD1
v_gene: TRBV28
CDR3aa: CASSPLSQGARYNEQFF

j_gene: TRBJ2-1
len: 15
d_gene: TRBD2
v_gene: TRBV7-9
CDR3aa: CASKGSGSFYNEQFF

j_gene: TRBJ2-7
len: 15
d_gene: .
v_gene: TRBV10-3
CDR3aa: CAISEGRVGLYEQYF

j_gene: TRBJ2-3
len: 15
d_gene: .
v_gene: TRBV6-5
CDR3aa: CASNYGERHTDTQYF

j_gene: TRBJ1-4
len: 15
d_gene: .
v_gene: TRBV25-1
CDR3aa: CASSEQGFSNEKLFF

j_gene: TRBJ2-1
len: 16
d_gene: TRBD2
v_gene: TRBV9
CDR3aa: CASSVALAGTYNEQFF

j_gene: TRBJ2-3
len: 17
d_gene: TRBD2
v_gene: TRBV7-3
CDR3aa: CASSSLGLAGVTDTQYF